The sequence of this T cell receptor (beta chain) was determined in a study of control samples from healthy donors and cancer patients. Trimming at V came to 6 bases and at J to 8 bases, leaving 5 bases not matched to a gene. Germline V gene data show CDR1 as MNHEY and CDR2 as SVGAGI. The length of the CDR3 is 13 residues. A single count supports this clone. Here immunoSEQ multiplex PCR was the method, and the copy in TCRdb shows in-frame clones only, minus some. The data hold about 97,000 clones, with about 91% observed a single time. The sequence was obtained from a young woman in good health. V is TRBV6-5 and J is TRBJ1-4; 8 bases are a match to TRBD1. Sequencing was carried out using blood. The CDR3 coding sequence is TGTGCCAGCAGGGACAGGGTGGTCGAAAAACTGTTTTTT. It codes for CASRDRVVEKLFF.